This TCR beta chain derives from a study of cytomegalovirus exposure and HLA in healthy donors. PCR amplification relied on 60 Vbeta primers (plus 13 Jbeta primers). Produced via immunoSEQ multiplex PCR; TCRdb's table is partial and in-frame only. The sample records approximately 190,000 clones, more than 75% being singletons. Germline CDR1 reads MDHEN; CDR2 reads SYDVKM. Trimming took 6 bases from V and 3 from J; bases not matched to a gene: 4. This CDR3 has 14 residues. This clonotype originated in a man aged 25-45 years in good health and CMV-seronegative. The rearrangement uses TRBV28 and TRBJ1-1; 10 nucleotides match TRBD1. Source material: PBMCs. This CDR3 reads CASRGQGTYTEAFF. CDR3 nucleotides: TGTGCCAGCAGGGGACAGGGGACCTACACTGAAGCTTTCTTT.